The T cell receptor (beta chain) described here comes from a study of blood T cells in healthy people across ages. Study-level points and caveats: Higher naive T cell percentage went strongly together with higher TCR beta diversity. Older age went with lower TCR beta diversity per million T cells, in a roughly linear way. Comparison with aged donors showed that long-lived donors had more naive CD4+ cells and higher diversity.

Caucasian individuals from Russia who were healthy and aged 6 to 90 acted as donors. This clonotype was seen a few times. Antigen: not known. Using a J-beta primer mix together with a sample-barcoded 5' primer, a second PCR was run for roughly 6 to 12 cycles. TCRdb recomputed calls from the 5' RACE reads with MiXCR, one row per CDR3 protein. The table has under 2,000,000 distinct CDR3 sequences, roughly 49% seen once. There are 13 residues in the CDR3. The V gene end was trimmed by 1 base and the J gene end by 11 bases; junction bases not matched to a gene: 7. CDR1 and CDR2 (germline): LNHNV, YYDKDF (reference sequence).

This sequence joins TRBV15 and TRBJ2-5; 7 bases agree with TRBD2. The origin of this receptor is a woman aged 35 to 49 in good health. The sequencing input was blood. In DNA, the CDR3 is TGTGCCACCAGCAGAGTGGTCGGGCGGGAGCAGTACTTC. It codes for CATSRVVGREQYF.